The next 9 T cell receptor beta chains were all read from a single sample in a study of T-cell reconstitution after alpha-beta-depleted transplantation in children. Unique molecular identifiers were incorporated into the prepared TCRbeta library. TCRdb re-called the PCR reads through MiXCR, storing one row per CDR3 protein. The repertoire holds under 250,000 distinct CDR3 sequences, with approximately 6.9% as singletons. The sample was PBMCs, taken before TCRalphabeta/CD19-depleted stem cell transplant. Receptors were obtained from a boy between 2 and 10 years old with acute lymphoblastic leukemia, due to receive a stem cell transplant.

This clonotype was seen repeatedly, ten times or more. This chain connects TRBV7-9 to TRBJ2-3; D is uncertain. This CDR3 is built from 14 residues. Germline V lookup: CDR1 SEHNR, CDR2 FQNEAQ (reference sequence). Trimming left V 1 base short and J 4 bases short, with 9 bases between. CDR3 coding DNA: TGTGCCAGCAGCTTAGGTACAGTCCCAGATACGCAGTATTTT. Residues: CASSLGTVPDTQYF.

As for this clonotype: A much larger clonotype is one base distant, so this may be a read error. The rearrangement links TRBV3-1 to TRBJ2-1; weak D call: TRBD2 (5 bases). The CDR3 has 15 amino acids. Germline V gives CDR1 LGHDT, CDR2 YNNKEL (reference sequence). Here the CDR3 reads CASSQGPTAGNGQFF. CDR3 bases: TGTGCCAGCAGCCAAGGGCCCACGGCCGGGAATGGGCAGTTCTTC.

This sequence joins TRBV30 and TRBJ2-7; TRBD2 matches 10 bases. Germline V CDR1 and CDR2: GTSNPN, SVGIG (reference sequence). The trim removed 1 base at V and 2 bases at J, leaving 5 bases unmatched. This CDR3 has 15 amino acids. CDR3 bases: TGTGCCTGGAGTGAACTAGCGGGAACACCCTACGAGCAGTACTTC. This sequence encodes CAWSELAGTPYEQYF. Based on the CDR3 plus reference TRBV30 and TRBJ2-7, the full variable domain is SQTIHQWPATLVQPVGSPLSLECTVEGTSNPNLYWYRQAAGRGLQLLFYSVGIGQISSEVPQNLSASRPQDRQFILSSKKLLLSDSGFYLCAWSELAGTPYEQYFGPGTRLTVT.

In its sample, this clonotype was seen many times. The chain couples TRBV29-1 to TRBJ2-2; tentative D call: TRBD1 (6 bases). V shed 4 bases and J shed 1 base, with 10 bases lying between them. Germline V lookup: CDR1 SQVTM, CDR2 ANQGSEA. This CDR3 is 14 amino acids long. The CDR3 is CSVGTDLNTGELFF. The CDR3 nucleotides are TGCAGCGTTGGGACAGATTTGAACACCGGGGAGCTGTTTTTT.

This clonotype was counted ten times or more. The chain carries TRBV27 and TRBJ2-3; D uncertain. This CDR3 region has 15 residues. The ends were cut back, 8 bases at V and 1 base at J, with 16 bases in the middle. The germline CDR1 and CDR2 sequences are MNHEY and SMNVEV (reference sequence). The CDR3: CASGRALFGTDTQYF. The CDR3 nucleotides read TGTGCCAGCGGGCGAGCCTTGTTCGGCACAGATACGCAGTATTTT.

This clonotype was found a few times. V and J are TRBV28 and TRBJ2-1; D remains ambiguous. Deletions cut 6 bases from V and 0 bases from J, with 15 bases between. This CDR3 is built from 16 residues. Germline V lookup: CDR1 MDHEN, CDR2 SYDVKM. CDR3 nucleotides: TGTGCCAGCAGGGGTGTGGAGACCAGCTCCTACAATGAGCAGTTCTTC. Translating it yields CASRGVETSSYNEQFF.

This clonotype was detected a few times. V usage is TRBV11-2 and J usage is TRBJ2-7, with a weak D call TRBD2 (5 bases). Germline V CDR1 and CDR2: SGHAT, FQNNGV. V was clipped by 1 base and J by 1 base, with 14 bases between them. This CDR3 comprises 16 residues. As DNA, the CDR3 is TGTGCCAGCAGCTTAGCCCCCCGGGGAGAGTCCTACGAGCAGTACTTC. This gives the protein CASSLAPRGESYEQYF.

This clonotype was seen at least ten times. CDR3 nucleotide sequence: TGCGCCAGCAGCTTTGCGGTCAGGGGTGGAAGAACCGGGGAGCTGTTTTTT. It encodes CASSFAVRGGRTGELFF. V and J are TRBV5-1 and TRBJ2-2; possibly TRBD1 for D (6 bases). Germline CDR1 is SGHRS and CDR2 is YFSETQ. V gave up 2 bases and J gave up 5 bases, with 19 bases separating them. The CDR3 is 17 residues long.

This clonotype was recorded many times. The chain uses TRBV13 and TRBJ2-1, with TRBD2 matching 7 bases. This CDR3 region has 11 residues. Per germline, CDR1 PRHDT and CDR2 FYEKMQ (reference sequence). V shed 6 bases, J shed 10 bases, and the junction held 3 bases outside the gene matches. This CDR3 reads CASRGAGEQFF. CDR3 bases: TGTGCCAGCAGAGGAGCGGGGGAGCAGTTCTTC.